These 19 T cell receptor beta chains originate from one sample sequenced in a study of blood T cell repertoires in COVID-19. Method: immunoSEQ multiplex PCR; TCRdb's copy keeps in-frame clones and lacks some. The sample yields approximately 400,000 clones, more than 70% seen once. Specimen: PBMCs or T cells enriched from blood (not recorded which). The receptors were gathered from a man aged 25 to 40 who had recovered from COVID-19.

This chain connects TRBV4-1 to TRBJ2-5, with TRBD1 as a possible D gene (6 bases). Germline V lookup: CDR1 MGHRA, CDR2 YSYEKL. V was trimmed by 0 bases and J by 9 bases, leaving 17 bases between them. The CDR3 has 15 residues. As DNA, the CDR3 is TGCGCCAGCAGCCAAGATTCCGGACAGTCCTTGGCCCAGTACTTC. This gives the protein CASSQDSGQSLAQYF.

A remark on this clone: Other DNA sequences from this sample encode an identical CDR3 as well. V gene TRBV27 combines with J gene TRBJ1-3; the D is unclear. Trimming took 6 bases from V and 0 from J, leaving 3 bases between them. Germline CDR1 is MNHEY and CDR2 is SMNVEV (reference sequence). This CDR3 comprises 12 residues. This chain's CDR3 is CASRSSGNTIYF. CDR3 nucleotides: TGTGCCAGCAGGAGCTCTGGAAACACCATATATTTT.

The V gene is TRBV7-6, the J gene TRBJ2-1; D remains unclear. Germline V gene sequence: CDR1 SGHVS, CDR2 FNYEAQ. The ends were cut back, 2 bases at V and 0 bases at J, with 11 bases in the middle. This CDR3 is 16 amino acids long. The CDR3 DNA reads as TGTGCCAGCAGCTTATTCGTAGCCAGCTCCTACAATGAGCAGTTCTTC. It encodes CASSLFVASSYNEQFF.

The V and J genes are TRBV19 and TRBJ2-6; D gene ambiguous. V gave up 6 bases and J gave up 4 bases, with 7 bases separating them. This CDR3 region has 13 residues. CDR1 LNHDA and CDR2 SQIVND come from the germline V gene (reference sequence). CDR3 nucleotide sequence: TGTGCCAGTAGATCTCTAGGGGCCAACGTCCTGACTTTC. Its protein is CASRSLGANVLTF.

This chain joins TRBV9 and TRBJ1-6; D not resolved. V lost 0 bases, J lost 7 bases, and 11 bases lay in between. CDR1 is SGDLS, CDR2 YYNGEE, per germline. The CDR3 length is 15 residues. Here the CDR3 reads CASSVDRTGNSPLHF. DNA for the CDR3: TGTGCCAGCAGCGTAGACAGAACGGGGAATTCACCCCTCCACTTT.

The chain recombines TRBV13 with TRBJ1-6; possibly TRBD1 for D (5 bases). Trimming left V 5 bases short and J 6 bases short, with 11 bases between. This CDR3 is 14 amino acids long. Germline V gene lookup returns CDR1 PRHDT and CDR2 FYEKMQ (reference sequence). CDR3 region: CASSQQVVNSPLHF. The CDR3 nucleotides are TGTGCCAGCAGCCAACAGGTGGTTAATTCACCCCTCCACTTT.

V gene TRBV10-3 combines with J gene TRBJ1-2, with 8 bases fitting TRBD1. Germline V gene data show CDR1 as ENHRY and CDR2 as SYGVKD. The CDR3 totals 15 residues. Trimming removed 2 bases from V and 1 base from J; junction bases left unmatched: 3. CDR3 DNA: TGTGCCATCAGTGAGCCCGGACAGGGTAACTATGGCTACACCTTC. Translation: CAISEPGQGNYGYTF.

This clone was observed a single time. CDR3 sequence reads: CASNLQGLAGELFF. In DNA, the CDR3 is TGTGCCAGCAACTTACAGGGTTTAGCAGGGGAGCTGTTTTTT. This chain links TRBV6-5 with TRBJ2-2, with a tentative D call TRBD1 (6 bases). The V and J ends lost 7 bases and 8 bases respectively, with 17 bases between them. The germline CDR1 and CDR2 sequences are MNHEY and SVGAGI. CDR3 length: 14 residues.

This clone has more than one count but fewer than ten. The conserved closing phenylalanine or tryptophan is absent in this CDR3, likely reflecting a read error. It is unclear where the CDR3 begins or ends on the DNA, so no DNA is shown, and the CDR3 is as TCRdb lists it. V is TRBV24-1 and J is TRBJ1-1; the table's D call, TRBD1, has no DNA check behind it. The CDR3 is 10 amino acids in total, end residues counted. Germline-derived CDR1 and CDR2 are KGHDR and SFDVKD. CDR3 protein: CATSDHGHPT.

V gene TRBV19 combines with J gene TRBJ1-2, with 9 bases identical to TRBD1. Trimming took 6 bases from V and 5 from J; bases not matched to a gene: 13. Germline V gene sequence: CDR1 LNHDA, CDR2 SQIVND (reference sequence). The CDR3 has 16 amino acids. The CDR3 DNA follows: TGTGCCAGTAGGGGGAATACAGGGGGCGATCAGTATGGCTACACCTTC. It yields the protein CASRGNTGGDQYGYTF.

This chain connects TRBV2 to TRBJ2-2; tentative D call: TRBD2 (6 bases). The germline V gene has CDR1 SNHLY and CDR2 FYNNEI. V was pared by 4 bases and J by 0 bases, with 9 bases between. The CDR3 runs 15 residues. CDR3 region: CASSAEGSNTGELFF. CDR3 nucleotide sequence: TGTGCCAGCAGTGCGGAGGGTTCGAACACCGGGGAGCTGTTTTTT.

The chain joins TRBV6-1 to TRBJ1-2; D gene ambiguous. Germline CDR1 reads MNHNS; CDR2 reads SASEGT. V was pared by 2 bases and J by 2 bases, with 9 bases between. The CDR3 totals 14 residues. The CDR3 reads CASSERIQNYGYTF. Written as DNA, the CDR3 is TGTGCCAGCAGTGAACGCATACAGAACTATGGCTACACCTTC.

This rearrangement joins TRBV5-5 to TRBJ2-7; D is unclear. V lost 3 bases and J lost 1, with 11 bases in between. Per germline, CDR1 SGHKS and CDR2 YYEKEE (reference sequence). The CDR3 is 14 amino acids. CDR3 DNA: TGTGCCAGCAGCTCCCCAGGTCATTCCTACGAGCAGTACTTC. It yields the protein CASSSPGHSYEQYF.

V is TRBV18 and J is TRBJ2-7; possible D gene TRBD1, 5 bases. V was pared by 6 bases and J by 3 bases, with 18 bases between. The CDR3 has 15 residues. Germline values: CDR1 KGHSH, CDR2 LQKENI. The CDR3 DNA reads TGTGCCAGCTCGCTCCGAGGTCCAGGGTACTACGAGCAGTACTTC. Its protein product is CASSLRGPGYYEQYF.

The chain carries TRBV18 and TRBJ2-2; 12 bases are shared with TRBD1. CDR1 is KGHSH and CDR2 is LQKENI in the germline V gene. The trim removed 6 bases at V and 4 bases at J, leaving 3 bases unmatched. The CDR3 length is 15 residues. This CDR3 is CASSGQGASTGELFF. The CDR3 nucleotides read TGTGCCAGCTCGGGACAGGGGGCGAGCACCGGGGAGCTGTTTTTT.

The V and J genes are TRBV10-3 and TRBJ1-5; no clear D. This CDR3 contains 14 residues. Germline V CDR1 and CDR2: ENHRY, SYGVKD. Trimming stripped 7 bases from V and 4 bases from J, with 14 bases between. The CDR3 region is CAITDRLDNQPQHF. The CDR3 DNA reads TGTGCCATCACCGATCGACTCGATAATCAGCCCCAGCATTTT.

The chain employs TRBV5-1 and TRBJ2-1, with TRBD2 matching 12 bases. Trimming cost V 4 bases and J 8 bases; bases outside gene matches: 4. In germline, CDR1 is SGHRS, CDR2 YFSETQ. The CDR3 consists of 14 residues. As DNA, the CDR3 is TGCGCCAGCAGCCCCCGGACTAGCGGGGATGAGCAGTTCTTC. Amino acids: CASSPRTSGDEQFF.

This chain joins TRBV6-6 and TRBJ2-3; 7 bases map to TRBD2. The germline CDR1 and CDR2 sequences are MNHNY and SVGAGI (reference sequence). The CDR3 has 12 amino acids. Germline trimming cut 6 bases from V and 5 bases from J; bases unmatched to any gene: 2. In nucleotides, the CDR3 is TGTGCCAGCAGAACGGGGGGAGATACGCAGTATTTT. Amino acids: CASRTGGDTQYF.

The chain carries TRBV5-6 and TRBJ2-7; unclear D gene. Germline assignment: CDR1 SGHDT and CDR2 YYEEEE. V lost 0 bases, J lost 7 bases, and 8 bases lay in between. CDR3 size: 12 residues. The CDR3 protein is CASSLVTEEQYF. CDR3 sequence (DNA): TGTGCCAGCAGCTTGGTGACGGAGGAGCAGTACTTC.